Sequencing of this T cell receptor beta chain was carried out in a study of human T cells and chemical hapten exposure. J gave up 4 bases and V 3 bases, and 8 bases lay outside the gene matches. This CDR3 region has 16 residues. The germline V gene has CDR1 SGDLS and CDR2 YYNGEE. Within the library, unique molecular identifiers were attached to each individual cDNA molecule. TCRdb redid the calling of the RACE reads with MiXCR, one entry per CDR3 protein. In the table there are 100,000 or so distinct CDR3 sequences, roughly a tenth of which are singletons. The time point was: patch test 2, 6 weeks after DPC sensitization. Regarding treatment: therapeutic diphenylcyclopropenone sensitization with weekly scalp DPC.

The sequenced sample was whole blood, obtained in connection with sensitization to the hapten diphenylcyclopropenone (DPC). The chain has TRBV9 and TRBJ2-1, with TRBD2 matching over 9 bases. The sequence derives from a woman in her thirties or forties with alopecia areata. Some clones in this sample may be carry-over from other donors' samples. CDR3 protein: CASSATLAGFYNEQFF. The CDR3 region has the DNA TGTGCCAGCAGCGCGACTCTAGCGGGATTTTACAATGAGCAGTTCTTC.